Following are 20 T cell receptor beta chains from one sample sequenced in a study of CD8 T cells in ankylosing spondylitis. TCRdb called the 5' RACE reads again in MiXCR, with one record for every CDR3 protein. Altogether 150,000 to 200,000 distinct CDR3 sequences are present, around 10% being singletons, with the ten largest covering 25% to 30%. Specimen: blood, either unsorted or a sorted T cell fraction (not recorded which). Receptors originate from a male donor with ankylosing spondylitis or in good health (not recorded which).

This clonotype has more than one count but fewer than ten. This chain connects TRBV7-9 to TRBJ2-2; unclear D gene. This CDR3 region has 15 residues. The V gene lost 1 base and the J gene lost 0 bases, with 6 bases spanning the gap. Germline lookup yields CDR1 SEHNR and CDR2 FQNEAQ (reference sequence). The CDR3 nucleotides read TGTGCCAGCAGCTTAGGTCGCCCGAACACCGGGGAGCTGTTTTTT. This encodes CASSLGRPNTGELFF.

On this clonotype: It may be a read error: a sequence one base away is much more abundant. V and J are TRBV20-1 and TRBJ2-3; perhaps D is TRBD1 or TRBD2 (5 bases each). The V gene's germline CDR1 is DFQATT and CDR2 SNEGSKA (reference sequence). Trimming pared 3 bases from V and 0 bases from J, leaving 22 bases between. This CDR3 has 18 amino acids. Here the CDR3 DNA reads TGCAGTGCTAGTGGAACCTTAGAGGGGTCCGAAAGCACAGATACGCAGTATTTT. It yields the protein CSASGTLEGSESTDTQYF.

This clonotype was observed at least ten times. J is TRBJ2-3 and V is TRBV27; possible D gene TRBD2, 6 bases. Germline CDR1 is MNHEY and CDR2 is SMNVEV (reference sequence). CDR3 length equals 16 residues. Trimming removed 2 bases at V and 0 bases at J, with 12 bases between. The CDR3 reads CASSLKGLTSTDTQYF. The CDR3 bases are TGTGCCAGCAGTTTAAAGGGACTCACTAGCACAGATACGCAGTATTTT.

This clonotype was detected ten times or more. V and J are TRBV7-8 and TRBJ1-3; no definite D call. The germline V gene has CDR1 SGHVS and CDR2 FQNEAQ. This CDR3 has 15 amino acids. Trimming stripped 1 base from V and 0 bases from J, with 7 bases between. CDR3 coding DNA: TGTGCCAGCAGCTTAGAGGGCCACTCTGGAAACACCATATATTTT. It is translated as CASSLEGHSGNTIYF.

This clonotype appeared many times. The chain links TRBV20-1 to TRBJ2-3, with unresolved D. This CDR3 has 12 residues. Trimming took 3 bases from V and 5 from J, leaving 9 bases between them. The V gene's germline CDR1 is DFQATT and CDR2 SNEGSKA (reference sequence). The CDR3 DNA reads as TGCAGTGCTAGTCCCCGTATAGATACGCAGTATTTT. Translation: CSASPRIDTQYF.

This clonotype showed up many times. The CDR3 reads CASSPDYPTSGGPQYTQYF. The CDR3 coding sequence is TGTGCCAGCTCTCCCGATTACCCGACTAGCGGGGGACCACAATATACGCAGTATTTT. The V and J genes are TRBV18 and TRBJ2-3; 12 bases are shared with TRBD2. Losses at the gene ends were 6 bases for V and 7 bases for J; bases not matched to a gene: 20. The CDR3 is 19 residues long. Germline CDR1 and CDR2: KGHSH and LQKENI.

The V call is TRBV11-2, the J call TRBJ2-3, with D possibly being TRBD1 or TRBD2 (6 bases each). Trimming took off 5 bases at V and 2 bases at J, with 17 bases between the two ends. Germline-derived CDR1 and CDR2 are SGHAT and FQNNGV. The CDR3 is made up of 16 amino acids. CDR3 protein: CASSIEGGRITDTQYF. The CDR3 nucleotides are TGTGCCAGCAGCATCGAGGGGGGACGAATCACAGATACGCAGTATTTT.

This clonotype was detected only a few times. This chain joins TRBV6-1 and TRBJ1-4; D remains ambiguous. CDR1 and CDR2 (germline): MNHNS, SASEGT. V lost 0 bases to trimming and J lost 8 bases, with 10 bases between them. The CDR3 sequence is 14 residues long. For the CDR3, the DNA is TGTGCCAGCAGTGAAGCCGGGGTTTGGGAAAAACTGTTTTTT. It translates to CASSEAGVWEKLFF.

This chain links TRBV12-3 or TRBV12-4 with TRBJ2-1, with TRBD1 as a possible D gene (7 bases). CDR3 length: 13 amino acids. Trimming took 5 bases from V and 9 from J, leaving 14 bases between them. CDR3 in amino acids: CASSKGQGGEQFF. The CDR3 nucleotides read TGTGCCAGCAGTAAGGGGCAGGGGGGTGAGCAGTTCTTC.

This clonotype was found many times. This chain joins TRBV27 and TRBJ2-7; 9 bases align to TRBD2. Germline loops: CDR1 MNHEY, CDR2 SMNVEV (reference sequence). V was pared by 2 bases and J by 0 bases, with 2 bases of the junction left unmatched. This CDR3 contains 15 residues. CDR3 DNA: TGTGCCAGCAGTTTAACACTAGCGGGCTCCTACGAGCAGTACTTC. This translates into CASSLTLAGSYEQYF.

This chain uses TRBV7-6 with TRBJ2-3; D not resolved. The CDR3 runs 16 residues. Trimming stripped 1 base from V and 1 base from J, with 12 bases between. Per germline, CDR1 SGHVS and CDR2 FNYEAQ. The CDR3 reads CASSLGASSGTDTQYF. The CDR3 DNA follows: TGTGCCAGCAGCTTAGGGGCGAGCTCGGGCACAGATACGCAGTATTTT.

This clonotype came up a few times. The chain has TRBV2 and TRBJ2-7, with D hard to call. The CDR3 is made up of 16 amino acids. Trimming pared 0 bases from V and 3 bases from J, leaving 15 bases between. Germline values: CDR1 SNHLY, CDR2 FYNNEI. CDR3 coding DNA: TGTGCCAGCAGTGAAGCGCTTGACACTCTGGGCTACGAGCAGTACTTC. Its translation: CASSEALDTLGYEQYF.

This clonotype was seen ten or more times. The CDR3 is CASMRDGTEAFF. The DNA of the CDR3 is TGCGCCAGCATGAGGGACGGCACTGAAGCTTTCTTT. J is TRBJ1-1 and V is TRBV5-1; a possible D gene is TRBD1 (5 bases). Germline V lookup: CDR1 SGHRS, CDR2 YFSETQ. The germline V and J ends were trimmed by 6 bases and 4 bases, with 10 bases remaining between them. This CDR3 comprises 12 residues.

In its sample, this clonotype was seen many times. V gene TRBV29-1 combines with J gene TRBJ1-3; D call uncertain. From germline, CDR1 is SQVTM and CDR2 ANQGSEA. V lost 4 bases, J lost 4 bases, and 14 bases lay in between. There are 14 residues in the CDR3. The CDR3 loop reads CSVVRAGSGNTIYF. Here the CDR3 DNA reads TGCAGCGTTGTCCGGGCCGGGTCCGGAAACACCATATATTTT. Based on the CDR3 plus reference TRBV29-1 and TRBJ1-3, the full variable domain is SAVISQKPSRDICQRGTSLTIQCQVDSQVTMMFWYRQQPGQSLTLIATANQGSEATYESGFVIDKFPISRPNLTFSTLTVSNMSPEDSSIYLCSVVRAGSGNTIYFGEGSWLTVV.

Notes on this clonotype: A read error may be the cause here, since a much bigger clone is one base away. The CDR3 DNA sequence: TGTGCCAGCAGCCTCGGGTTTTGCTACACCTTC. Translated, it gives CASSLGFCYTF. The rearrangement uses TRBV12-3 or TRBV12-4 and TRBJ1-2; D unresolved. Trimming removed 6 bases from V and 9 bases from J, with 11 bases in between. CDR3 size: 11 residues.

There are many counts of this clonotype. The chain combines TRBV5-1 with TRBJ2-5, with a possible D match to TRBD1 (6 bases). Per the germline V gene, CDR1 is SGHRS and CDR2 is YFSETQ. The V and J ends lost 4 bases and 5 bases respectively, with 15 bases between them. This CDR3 has 14 residues. CDR3 DNA sequence: TGCGCCAGCAGCACGAACACAGGGTCCGAGACCCAGTACTTC. This sequence encodes CASSTNTGSETQYF.

This clonotype has only a few counts. The chain employs TRBV5-1 and TRBJ2-1, with a weak D call TRBD2 (6 bases). There are 13 residues in the CDR3. The V and J ends lost 6 bases and 0 bases respectively, with 7 bases between them. CDR1 is SGHRS, CDR2 YFSETQ, per germline. The CDR3 DNA reads as TGCGCCAGCATCGGGAGCTCCTACAATGAGCAGTTCTTC. The encoded protein is CASIGSSYNEQFF.

This clonotype was found many times. J is TRBJ1-5 and V is TRBV20-1, with D hard to call. Trimming shortened V by 5 bases and J by 5 bases, and 13 bases separated the two germline ends. Germline V gives CDR1 DFQATT, CDR2 SNEGSKA (reference sequence). This CDR3 is 13 amino acids long. The CDR3 DNA reads TGCAGTGCTCAGCGCGGGCAGGATCAGCCCCAGCATTTT. Its protein is CSAQRGQDQPQHF.

Ten or more counts support this clonotype. The rearrangement joins TRBV7-6 to TRBJ1-1, with 7 bases aligning to TRBD1. Germline-derived CDR1 and CDR2 are SGHVS and FNYEAQ. The trim removed 6 bases at V and 5 bases at J, leaving 6 bases unmatched. This CDR3 is 13 amino acids long. This CDR3 reads CASSQGDWTEAFF. Written as DNA, the CDR3 is TGTGCCAGCAGTCAGGGGGATTGGACTGAAGCTTTCTTT.

This clonotype was detected ten times or more. V is TRBV28 and J is TRBJ2-3, with 16 bases lining up with TRBD2. The J segment lost 4 bases and the V segment lost 5 bases, leaving 6 bases of the junction unmatched. The CDR3 consists of 17 residues. CDR1 is MDHEN and CDR2 is SYDVKM in the germline V gene. The chain's CDR3 is CASSRPGTSGGADTQYF. CDR3 coding DNA: TGTGCCAGCAGTCGCCCCGGGACTAGCGGGGGGGCAGATACGCAGTATTTT.